The 14 T cell receptor beta chains in this list originate from one sample, sequenced in a study of blood T cell repertoires in COVID-19. This table comes from immunoSEQ multiplex PCR, and its TCRdb copy is limited to in-frame clones, with some not included. The table lists 130,000 to 150,000 clones, roughly 80% of them singletons. The sample consisted of peripheral blood. All receptors derive from a woman aged 80 or older with acute or convalescent COVID-19.

The chain employs TRBV19 and TRBJ2-7, with 8 bases fitting TRBD2. The CDR3 extends over 16 amino acids. In germline, CDR1 is LNHDA, CDR2 SQIVND (reference sequence). Unmatched junction bases numbered 13, after V lost 5 bases and J lost 4 bases. The CDR3 reads CASSSPPGGAKYEQYF. CDR3 sequence (DNA): TGTGCCAGTAGTTCTCCTCCGGGGGGGGCTAAATACGAGCAGTACTTC.

The chain has TRBV13 and TRBJ2-3, with TRBD2 as a possible D gene (5 bases). The CDR3 runs 15 residues. Trimming pared 4 bases from V and 5 bases from J, leaving 16 bases between. Per the germline V gene, CDR1 is PRHDT and CDR2 is FYEKMQ (reference sequence). In DNA, the CDR3 is TGTGCCAGCAGCTCCCCAATGATCGGAGGAGATACGCAGTATTTT. The encoded protein is CASSSPMIGGDTQYF.

This clone turned up a few times. This sequence joins TRBV7-9 and TRBJ1-1; 7 bases map to TRBD1. Germline-derived CDR1 and CDR2 are SEHNR and FQNEAQ (reference sequence). This CDR3 is built from 16 residues. V shed 2 bases, J shed 1 base, and the junction held 7 bases outside the gene matches. The CDR3, as DNA: TGTGCCAGCAGCTTATTTACAGGGGTTGGGAACACTGAAGCTTTCTTT. This translates into CASSLFTGVGNTEAFF.

The V and J genes are TRBV13 and TRBJ1-3; a weak D match, TRBD1 (6 bases). CDR3 length: 16 amino acids. The V end was cut by 5 bases, the J end by 4 bases, with 18 bases between. Germline lookup yields CDR1 PRHDT and CDR2 FYEKMQ (reference sequence). Written as DNA, the CDR3 is TGTGCCAGCAGCACCCTCCCGGGGGGGCGCGGAAACACCATATATTTT. It codes for CASSTLPGGRGNTIYF. The full variable domain, rest sourced from reference TRBV13 and TRBJ1-3, is AAGVIQSPRHLIKEKRETATLKCYPIPRHDTVYWYQQGPGQDPQFLISFYEKMQSDKGSIPDRFSAQQFSDYHSELNMSSLELGDSALYFCASSTLPGGRGNTIYFGEGSWLTVV.

The CDR3 nucleotides read TGTGCCAGCTCCCAGGGCTCCGGGGGTACCTATGGCTACACCTTC. Amino acids: CASSQGSGGTYGYTF. This chain links TRBV18 with TRBJ1-2; D is perhaps TRBD1 (5 bases). V was trimmed by 6 bases and J by 4 bases, leaving 18 bases between them. CDR3 length equals 15 residues. Germline CDR1 is KGHSH and CDR2 is LQKENI. Variable domain in full (rest from reference TRBV18 and TRBJ1-2): NAGVMQNPRHLVRRRGQEARLRCSPMKGHSHVYWYRQLPEEGLKFMVYLQKENIIDESGMPKERFSAEFPKEGPSILRIQQVVRGDSAAYFCASSQGSGGTYGYTFGSGTRLTVV.

The chain couples TRBV7-9 to TRBJ2-7; 7 bases match TRBD1. The CDR3 spans 14 residues. Germline V gene lookup returns CDR1 SEHNR and CDR2 FQNEAQ (reference sequence). Unmatched junction bases numbered 2, after V lost 3 bases and J lost 0 bases. As DNA, the CDR3 is TGTGCCAGCAGCTTGGGGACAGCCTCCTACGAGCAGTACTTC. Translated: CASSLGTASYEQYF. Together with reference TRBV7-9 and TRBJ2-7, the CDR3 gives the full variable domain: DTGVSQNPRHKITKRGQNVTFRCDPISEHNRLYWYRQTLGQGPEFLTYFQNEAQLEKSRLLSDRFSAERPKGSFSTLEIQRTEQGDSAMYLCASSLGTASYEQYFGPGTRLTVT.

CDR3 residues: CASSQSHTGGTGYTF. The CDR3 DNA reads as TGTGCCAGCAGCCAATCACATACAGGGGGAACCGGCTACACCTTC. V gene TRBV14 combines with J gene TRBJ1-2; 8 bases agree with TRBD1. Germline loops: CDR1 SGHDN, CDR2 FVKESK. V dropped 2 bases and J dropped 8; count of bases not matched to a gene: 10. The CDR3 loop spans 15 amino acids.

The chain carries TRBV7-2 and TRBJ2-5; D is undetermined. This CDR3 has 13 amino acids. Trimming shortened V by 6 bases and J by 1 base, and 9 bases separated the two germline ends. Germline CDR1 and CDR2: SGHTA and FQGNSA. CDR3 amino acids: CASSPRVQETQYF. CDR3 bases: TGTGCCAGCAGTCCCCGGGTCCAAGAGACCCAGTACTTC.

The chain recombines TRBV3-1 (or the pseudogene TRBV3-2) with TRBJ1-5; no reliable D call. V was clipped by 5 bases and J by 5 bases, with 13 bases between them. The CDR3 is 14 amino acids. CDR1 is LGHDT, CDR2 YNNKEL, per germline (reference sequence). The DNA for the CDR3 is TGTGCCAGCAGCGATCTGGGAGCCGATCAGCCCCAGCATTTT. Encoded protein: CASSDLGADQPQHF.

This rearrangement joins TRBV10-3 to TRBJ2-7; 9 nucleotides line up with TRBD1. The trim removed 6 bases at V and 0 bases at J, leaving 6 bases unmatched. Germline CDR1 reads ENHRY; CDR2 reads SYGVKD. The CDR3 extends over 15 amino acids. CDR3 DNA sequence: TGTGCCATCAGCGCCGACAGGGGGTTCTCCTACGAGCAGTACTTC. It codes for CAISADRGFSYEQYF.

V is TRBV5-1 and J is TRBJ2-7, with D possibly TRBD2 on 6 matching bases. Germline CDR1 reads SGHRS; CDR2 reads YFSETQ. This CDR3 has 15 residues. V lost 4 bases and J 1 base, leaving 15 bases between the germline ends. The CDR3 nucleotides are TGCGCCAGCAGCGAGATCGACGGGACTTCCTACGAGCAGTACTTC. Its translation: CASSEIDGTSYEQYF.

The rearrangement uses TRBV4-1 and TRBJ1-2, with a tentative D call TRBD1 (5 bases). Trimming took off 2 bases at V and 1 base at J, with 11 bases between the two ends. CDR1 and CDR2 from the germline V gene are MGHRA and YSYEKL. There are 15 residues in the CDR3. The CDR3 here is CASSQRQNNNYGYTF. In DNA, the CDR3 is TGCGCCAGCAGCCAACGACAGAATAATAACTATGGCTACACCTTC.

The chain links TRBV12-3 or TRBV12-4 to TRBJ2-1; weak D call: TRBD2 (5 bases). Trimming removed 1 base at V and 9 bases at J, with 7 bases between. There are 12 residues in the CDR3. The CDR3 coding sequence is TGTGCCAGCAGTTTAGATGGAGGTGAGCAGTTCTTC. Protein product: CASSLDGGEQFF.

The chain uses TRBV12-2 and TRBJ1-3; TRBD1 is taken as the D call from the table, unchecked against the DNA. TRBV12-2 is shown as a pseudogene. There are 17 residues in the CDR3. CDR3 sequence reads: CASRLGGPGCSGNTIYF. CDR3 DNA sequence: TGTGCAAGTCGCTTAGGTGGCCCAGGGTGTAGTGGAAACACCATATATTTT.